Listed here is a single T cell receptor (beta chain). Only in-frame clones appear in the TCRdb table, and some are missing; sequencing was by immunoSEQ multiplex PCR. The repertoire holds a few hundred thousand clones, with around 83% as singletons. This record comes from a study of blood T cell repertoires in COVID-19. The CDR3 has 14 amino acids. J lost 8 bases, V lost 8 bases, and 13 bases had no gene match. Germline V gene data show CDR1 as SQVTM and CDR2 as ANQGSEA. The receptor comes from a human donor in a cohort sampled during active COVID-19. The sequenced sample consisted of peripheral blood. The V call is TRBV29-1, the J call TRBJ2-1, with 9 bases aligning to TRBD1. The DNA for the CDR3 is TGCAGCACAGAGCCGGGACAGGGTTTAGATGAGCAGTTCTTC. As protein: CSTEPGQGLDEQFF.